A selection of T cell receptor beta chains follows, all from one sample in a study of blood T cell repertoires in COVID-19. The protocol was immunoSEQ multiplex PCR, while the TCRdb copy is restricted to in-frame clones and leaves out a portion. The sample carries about 75,000 clones, around 90% recorded once. Material: peripheral blood. The receptors here all came from a human donor in a cohort sampled during active COVID-19. CDR3s leave out the opening cysteine and the closing phenylalanine or tryptophan. A D gene is named only where the DNA matches it firmly.

V	D	CDR3
TRBV5-4	-	ASSKEQGRGTGELF
TRBV7-2	-	ASSFTRPGSGDYEQY
TRBV24-1	-	ATSDLGGRAPETQY
TRBV19	-	ASSIDPYEQF
TRBV19	-	ASRSRQAEGEKLF
TRBV30	TRBD1	ACRTGDLNEQY
TRBV19	-	ASSIFGTLNNEKLF
TRBV9	TRBD1	ASSVGRTGFYEQY
TRBV30	TRBD1	AGPVGQGNYGYT
TRBV7-6	TRBD1	ASSSGTVANEQF
TRBV6-5	TRBD1	ASSYRHHRGDSPLH
TRBV18	-	ASSPGLFRQATDTQY
TRBV6-4	TRBD2	ASSRTSVDTQY
TRBV14	-	ASSQDPRVSYEQY
TRBV7-2	TRBD1	ASSYQTGSSYEQY
TRBV5-1	TRBD1	ASNPGQGAYEQY
TRBV12-2	-	ASRSLGAHPDEQY
TRBV7-9	TRBD1	ASSLTGAVGQPQH
TRBV7-9	-	ASQGQY
TRBV10-2	-	ASSRRDTGELF
TRBV9	TRBD2	ASSATSAPWDEQY
TRBV4-3	TRBD1	ASSLTRTGPPSIGCCEKLF
TRBV19	TRBD2	ASSIAASGGYRETQY
TRBV7-2	-	ASSGQTVVNTEAF
TRBV6-5	-	ASSYKGVGQPQH
TRBV7-2	TRBD1	ASSRDSAYEQY
TRBV7-8	TRBD2	ASRAGGIYEQY
TRBV6-6	-	ASSPSGEVNEKLF
TRBV29-1	TRBD1	SVSRGTGGTDTQY
TRBV27	TRBD1	ASSWSRGHTNEKLF
TRBV14	TRBD1	ASSQVPGQFYGYT
TRBV5-1	TRBD2	ASKGTSGIEQF
TRBV5-4	TRBD2	ASSLGGLAGADEQF
TRBV4-3	-	ASSQGRLRTRGDTQY
TRBV6-2/TRBV6-3	-	ASSSTGRAGELF
TRBV6-5	TRBD2	ASTELANGELF
TRBV7-8	-	ASSPRPGPDTQY
TRBV29-1	TRBD2	SVMTSGVAYNEQF
TRBV10-3	-	AISGASNENYEQY
TRBV5-6	-	ASSAQITSSNQPQH
TRBV7-9	-	ASSLVQVRSGNTIY